This T cell receptor (beta chain) was found in a study of cytomegalovirus exposure and HLA in healthy donors. Study findings and constraints: The study labeled roughly 160 TCR beta chains cytomegalovirus-associated.

On this clone: No antigen is known for it.

This CDR3 has 15 residues. The germline gives CDR1 SGHVS, CDR2 FQNEAQ. Trimming left V 0 bases short and J 7 bases short, with 13 bases between. Assay: immunoSEQ multiplex PCR; the TCRdb copy retains only in-frame clones and omits some. The table lists some 170,000 clones, around 92% of them singletons, with 4% to 5% in the top ten. Sequencing was done on a sample of PBMCs. The chain has TRBV7-8 and TRBJ1-5; D uncertain. This clonotype was obtained from a man younger than 30 in good health and CMV-seropositive. CDR3 sequence reads: CASSLAVSERQPQHF. CDR3 DNA sequence: TGTGCCAGCAGCTTAGCCGTTTCGGAGAGACAGCCCCAGCATTTT.